This T cell receptor (delta chain) is drawn from a study of Vγ9Vδ2 T cells in congenital toxoplasmosis (dated by TCRdb to the early 2020s). About the investigation overall: IgG, IgM and IgA serology, Western blot and an in-house interferon-gamma release assay were used to diagnose congenital toxoplasmosis. This study compared the CDR3 repertoires of the gamma and delta chains in sorted blood gammadelta T cells from congenitally T. gondii-infected infants versus uninfected infants. Repertoires were sequenced from infants at 2 months after birth and at 1 year of age. At 2 months, TCR sequencing included five or six infected and around 10 uninfected infants, and at 1 year it included 3 infected and 4 uninfected infants.

The same treatment, consisting of spiramycin and/or pyrimethamine plus sulfadiazine plus folinic acid, was given to mothers of infected and uninfected infants alike. All infants, both infected and uninfected, were delivered at term after more than 37 weeks of gestation. Around 1 mL of blood was processed into PBMCs by Lymphoprep gradient centrifugation, then cryopreserved in liquid nitrogen and shipped to Belgium. After thawing, PBMCs were labeled with Zombie NIR viability dye and stained with CD3, TCR gammadelta, Vgamma9 and Vdelta2 antibodies. CD3+ TCRgammadelta+ T cells were sorted on a FACSAria III with a mean purity of almost 99%. For each sample, RNA was extracted from about 11,000 sorted gammadelta T cells with the RNeasy Micro Kit. The infants were born to mothers who were enrolled with primary T. gondii infection during pregnancy. Peripheral blood samples from the infants were taken at an outpatient microbiology and virology center in Pavia, Italy.

Here is what the overall study found, with its caveats: Two months was the earliest age with enough suitable sample material for TCR repertoire analysis, so newborn repertoires were not sequenced. At 2 months, TRGV9 and TRDV2 CDR3s of infected infants appeared to carry fewer N additions than uninfected infants, especially TRDV2-TRDJ1 sequences. Germline-encoded fetal-type TRDV2 CDR3 sequences seemed to be more prevalent in infected than in uninfected 2-month-old infants, with an in utero expansion footprint being suggested. Both infected and uninfected infants showed a high prevalence of a public TRGV9 clonotype. The repertoire differences between infected and uninfected infants were less clear at 1 year of age than at 2 months.

cDNA was made by template-switch reverse transcription with TRGC- and TRDC-specific primers in one tube, using SuperScript II. The TRGC primer was designed so that it would bind both of the constant genes TRGC1 and TRGC2. The KAPA Real-Time Library Amplification Kit was used for TRG and TRD amplification, and AMPure XP bead purification was performed between steps. Index PCR with the Nextera XT Index Kit was used to add Illumina sequencing adapters. Sequencing of TRG and TRD amplicons was performed on an Illumina MiSeq with the V2 300 kit, and 150 bp paired-end reads were generated. The study's own analysis went as follows. Before further analysis, read quality was checked using FastQC version 0.11.8. Reads were aligned against the TRG or TRD reference genes from GenBank, and CDR3 sequences were constructed using MiXCR version 3.0.3. Default MiXCR settings were used with one exception: TRDD gene segments were assembled from 3 consecutive nucleotides instead of 5. N additions, CDR3 length, J segment length and clonotype sharing between samples were calculated with VDJtools version 1.2.1. Out-of-frame CDR3 sequences and those containing stop codons were excluded from analysis. Infant repertoires were assessed for overlap with previously published fetal, cord blood and adult blood Vgamma9Vdelta2 repertoires. Via CATT, TCRdb reprocessed the public reads, and rows with identical DNA were then joined. The V and J calls were not made by the authors but by TCRdb's processing. The sample includes 200 or so delta-chain clones, with approximately 11% observed a single time. The leading ten clones occupy around 73% of the sample.

In regard to this clone: Its antigen is still unknown. It has no much larger one-base neighbor in the sample; base qualities were not kept.

Trimmed from V: 4 bases; trimmed from J: 1 base; junction bases lacking a gene match: 5. From the germline V gene, CDR1 is GEAIGNYY and CDR2 is EKD. From the cysteine through the phenylalanine, the CDR3 covers 18 amino acids. The retained sequence is limited to the CDR3, 54 bases, with the frame set at the first base. The chain is assembled from TRDV2 and TRDJ3, and TRDD3 aligns with 11 junction nucleotides. The sequenced sample consisted of gamma-delta T cells from blood. The sequence came from a child under 10 years old born to a mother with Toxoplasma gondii infection during pregnancy, either congenitally infected or uninfected (not recorded which). The CDR3: CACDTGGYGSWDTRQMFF. The sequence in DNA is TGTGCCTGTGATACTGGGGGATATGGTTCCTGGGACACCCGACAGATGTTTTTC.